This passage covers 19 T cell receptor beta chains from one sample sequenced in a study of T-cell reconstitution after alpha-beta-depleted transplantation in children. Molecular barcoding with unique molecular identifiers was used for the TCRbeta library. TCRdb ran MiXCR on the PCR reads and lists one entry per CDR3 protein. This table has some 400,000 distinct CDR3 sequences, roughly 22% appearing once. The sequencing used PBMCs from the stem cell graft donor, collected from the stem cell graft. The receptors shown here come from a human donor who donated a stem cell graft to a child with acute myeloid leukemia.

This clonotype was observed a handful of times. The chain combines TRBV6-5 with TRBJ2-3; TRBD1 aligns across 7 bases. Germline V gene lookup returns CDR1 MNHEY and CDR2 SVGAGI. Unmatched junction bases numbered 6, after V lost 2 bases and J lost 4 bases. The CDR3 is 15 residues long. CDR3 coding DNA: TGTGCCAGCAGTTACGCACAGGGGAACGCAGATACGCAGTATTTT. Its translation is CASSYAQGNADTQYF.

In its sample, this clonotype was seen a few times. The chain combines TRBV20-1 with TRBJ1-5; D remains ambiguous. The V and J ends lost 0 bases and 2 bases respectively, with 8 bases between them. The CDR3 has 14 residues. Germline values: CDR1 DFQATT, CDR2 SNEGSKA (reference sequence). The CDR3 loop is CSARENTGNQPQHF. DNA for the CDR3: TGCAGTGCTAGAGAAAACACGGGCAATCAGCCCCAGCATTTT.

There are many counts of this clonotype. This rearrangement joins TRBV11-3 to TRBJ2-1; 9 bases match TRBD1. Per the germline V gene, CDR1 is SGHNT and CDR2 is YENEEA. Trimming took 4 bases from V and 6 from J; bases not matched to a gene: 13. The CDR3 consists of 17 residues. In DNA, the CDR3 is TGTGCCAGCAGCTATGACAGGGGGTCTTGGCCAGGCAATGAGCAGTTCTTC. Protein product: CASSYDRGSWPGNEQFF. The complete variable domain, with remaining parts taken from reference TRBV11-3 and TRBJ2-1, reads EAGVVQSPRYKIIEKKQPVAFWCNPISGHNTLYWYLQNLGQGPELLIRYENEEAVDDSQLPKDRFSAERLKGVDSTLKIQPAELGDSAVYLCASSYDRGSWPGNEQFFGPGTRLTVL.

About this clonotype itself: This may be a read error: a much more frequent sequence differs by one nucleotide. The rearrangement joins TRBV29-1 to TRBJ2-5; D unresolved. CDR3 length equals 15 residues. V was clipped by 4 bases and J by 4 bases, with 19 bases between them. The germline gives CDR1 SQVTM, CDR2 ANQGSEA. CDR3 coding DNA: TGCAGCGTTGTGTTTCCCCTGAAGGGCGGAGAGACCCAGTACTTC. As protein: CSVVFPLKGGETQYF.

The chain has TRBV24-1 and TRBJ1-5; D possibly corresponds to TRBD1 (5 bases). The CDR3 length is 12 residues. V lost 4 bases to trimming and J lost 9 bases, with 9 bases between them. Germline V CDR1 and CDR2: KGHDR, SFDVKD. Written as DNA, the CDR3 is TGTGCCACCAGTGAGCCCGGGGGGCCCCAGCATTTT. It encodes CATSEPGGPQHF.

CDR3 sequence: CASSLDTGSSTDTQYF. The CDR3 nucleotides are TGCGCCAGCAGCTTGGATACCGGATCTAGCACAGATACGCAGTATTTT. This chain connects TRBV5-1 to TRBJ2-3; D not certain. CDR3 length equals 16 residues. The ends were cut back, 0 bases at V and 0 bases at J, with 11 bases in the middle. Germline lookup yields CDR1 SGHRS and CDR2 YFSETQ.

The CDR3 nucleotides are TGTGCCAGCAGTTACTCAGAAGAGGGAAACACCATATATTTT. The encoded protein is CASSYSEEGNTIYF. The chain uses TRBV6-5 and TRBJ1-3; no definite D call. V shed 0 bases and J shed 4 bases, with 7 bases lying between them. In germline, CDR1 is MNHEY, CDR2 SVGAGI. CDR3 length: 14 residues.

This clonotype was recorded at least ten times. The chain couples TRBV25-1 to TRBJ2-5; 8 bases match TRBD2. There are 14 residues in the CDR3. V was clipped by 4 bases and J by 2 bases; unmatched bases: 3. CDR1 and CDR2 (germline): MGHDK, SYGVNS. CDR3 in amino acids: CASSGAGGQETQYF. The CDR3 DNA reads as TGTGCCAGCAGTGGGGCGGGAGGACAAGAGACCCAGTACTTC.

A few counts support this clonotype. The CDR3 protein is CASNTLQRPYNEQFF. The CDR3 nucleotides are TGTGCCAGTAATACTCTACAGCGACCGTACAATGAGCAGTTCTTC. The chain has TRBV12-3 or TRBV12-4 and TRBJ2-1, with no clear D. This CDR3 contains 15 residues. Trimming stripped 9 bases from V and 4 bases from J, with 19 bases between.

This rearrangement joins TRBV5-5 to TRBJ1-2; D is perhaps TRBD1 (6 bases). Trimming removed 5 bases from V and 4 bases from J, with 15 bases in between. Germline V gene sequence: CDR1 SGHKS, CDR2 YYEKEE (reference sequence). The CDR3 runs 14 residues. The CDR3 nucleotides read TGTGCCAGCAGGACACCGGGACAACGCTATGGCTACACCTTC. The encoded protein is CASRTPGQRYGYTF. The variable domain in full, with the rest retrieved from reference TRBV5-5 and TRBJ1-2, is DAGVTQSPTHLIKTRGQQVTLRCSPISGHKSVSWYQQVLGQGPQFIFQYYEKEERGRGNFPDRFSARQFPNYSSELNVNALLLGDSALYLCASRTPGQRYGYTFGSGTRLTVV.

This clonotype has more than one count but fewer than ten. This sequence joins TRBV15 and TRBJ2-7; the match to TRBD2 covers 8 bases. The CDR3 extends over 17 amino acids. Germline CDR1 reads LNHNV; CDR2 reads YYDKDF (reference sequence). The V segment lost 1 base and the J segment 4 bases; nucleotides outside the gene matches: 12. In nucleotides, the CDR3 is TGTGCCACCAGCAGAGGTTTTGAGGTAGCGGGACCATACGAGCAGTACTTC. It is translated as CATSRGFEVAGPYEQYF. The complete variable domain, with remaining parts taken from reference TRBV15 and TRBJ2-7, reads DAMVIQNPRYQVTQFGKPVTLSCSQTLNHNVMYWYQQKSSQAPKLLFHYYDKDFNNEADTPDNFQSRRPNTSFCFLDIRSPGLGDTAMYLCATSRGFEVAGPYEQYFGPGTRLTVT.

In this sample, this clonotype turned up a few times. The gene calls are TRBV5-6 and TRBJ2-2; D is unclear. This CDR3 is 17 amino acids long. Germline V gene data show CDR1 as SGHDT and CDR2 as YYEEEE. The V gene lost 2 bases and the J gene lost 0 bases, with 14 bases spanning the gap. The CDR3, as DNA: TGTGCCAGCAGCTTAAGTAGACTCAAACCGAACACCGGGGAGCTGTTTTTT. Protein product: CASSLSRLKPNTGELFF.

The CDR3 DNA reads as TGTGCCAGCAGTGGCTACCCCTTAGCGGGAGGACCGTTGGAGACCCAGTACTTC. Amino acids: CASSGYPLAGGPLETQYF. This chain joins TRBV28 and TRBJ2-5; the match to TRBD2 covers 10 bases. Germline trimming cut 5 bases from V and 5 bases from J; bases unmatched to any gene: 17. Germline values: CDR1 MDHEN, CDR2 SYDVKM. The length of the CDR3 is 18 residues.

The J gene is TRBJ2-3, the V gene TRBV28, with 9 bases fitting TRBD2. V dropped 4 bases and J dropped 4; count of bases not matched to a gene: 9. The length of the CDR3 is 16 residues. Per the germline V gene, CDR1 is MDHEN and CDR2 is SYDVKM. CDR3 region: CASSSGGGRAADTQYF. Written as DNA, the CDR3 is TGTGCCAGCAGTTCCGGTGGCGGGAGGGCTGCAGATACGCAGTATTTT. Complete variable domain (other parts from reference TRBV28 and TRBJ2-3): DVKVTQSSRYLVKRTGEKVFLECVQDMDHENMFWYRQDPGLGLRLIYFSYDVKMKEKGDIPEGYSVSREKKERFSLILESASTNQTSMYLCASSSGGGRAADTQYFGPGTRLTVL.

This chain uses TRBV5-1 with TRBJ2-1; no reliable D call. CDR1 SGHRS and CDR2 YFSETQ come from the germline V gene. CDR3 size: 13 residues. Trimming cost V 3 bases and J 5 bases, with 9 bases left between them. The CDR3 DNA reads as TGCGCCAGCAGCTCCCCTGTTAACAATGAGCAGTTCTTC. It yields the protein CASSSPVNNEQFF.

The V and J genes are TRBV12-3 or TRBV12-4 and TRBJ2-5; perhaps TRBD1 as D (6 bases). The length of the CDR3 is 15 residues. The V end was cut by 2 bases, the J end by 7 bases, with 17 bases between. The DNA of the CDR3 is TGTGCCAGCAGTTTAAGGGCTTCAGGGGAAGGGACCCAGTACTTC. Amino acids: CASSLRASGEGTQYF.

This clonotype was counted between two and nine times. This chain uses TRBV15 with TRBJ2-5; 7 nucleotides match TRBD2. J lost 3 bases, V lost 3 bases, and 10 bases had no gene match. This CDR3 is 16 amino acids long. Germline V gene sequence: CDR1 LNHNV, CDR2 YYDKDF (reference sequence). CDR3 in DNA: TGTGCCACCAGCAGGAGAGGGTTTGCGGGAGAAGAGACCCAGTACTTC. This encodes CATSRRGFAGEETQYF.

The chain employs TRBV28 and TRBJ2-7; D unclear. V was shortened by 8 bases and J by 2 bases, with 10 bases between the two germline ends. The CDR3 is 12 amino acids. CDR1 and CDR2 (germline): MDHEN, SYDVKM. This chain's CDR3 is CASGDRTYEQYF. CDR3 nucleotides: TGTGCCAGCGGAGACCGTACCTACGAGCAGTACTTC.

The chain joins TRBV25-1 to TRBJ2-7; 7 bases map to TRBD1. CDR1 is MGHDK, CDR2 SYGVNS, per germline. The CDR3 loop spans 17 amino acids. The V segment lost 0 bases and the J segment 2 bases; nucleotides outside the gene matches: 10. CDR3 amino acids: CASSEYGEQGVAYEQYF. For the CDR3, the DNA is TGTGCCAGCAGTGAATATGGGGAGCAGGGGGTCGCCTACGAGCAGTACTTC.